This T cell receptor beta chain was captured in a study of early T cells in non-severe SARS-CoV-2 infection. This clonotype was recorded a few times. Its target is not known. TCRdb re-called the 5' RACE reads through MiXCR, storing one row per CDR3 protein. The sample lists 80,000 to 95,000 distinct CDR3 sequences, roughly 14% occurring once. This CDR3 spans 13 amino acids. Germline lookup yields CDR1 SEHNR and CDR2 FQNEAQ (reference sequence). Germline trimming cut 7 bases from V and 2 bases from J; bases unmatched to any gene: 3. Study-wide findings and caveats: Matching results from VDJdb favored anti-spike CD8 responses, leaving private and CD4 specificities undetected.

The TCR originated in an adult who was a healthcare worker with PCR-confirmed SARS-CoV-2 infection or an uninfected control (not recorded which). The gene calls are TRBV7-9 and TRBJ2-3, with 7 positions matching TRBD2. Specimen: whole blood. This CDR3 is CASKAGTTDTQYF. The CDR3 DNA reads as TGTGCCAGCAAAGCGGGGACCACAGATACGCAGTATTTT.